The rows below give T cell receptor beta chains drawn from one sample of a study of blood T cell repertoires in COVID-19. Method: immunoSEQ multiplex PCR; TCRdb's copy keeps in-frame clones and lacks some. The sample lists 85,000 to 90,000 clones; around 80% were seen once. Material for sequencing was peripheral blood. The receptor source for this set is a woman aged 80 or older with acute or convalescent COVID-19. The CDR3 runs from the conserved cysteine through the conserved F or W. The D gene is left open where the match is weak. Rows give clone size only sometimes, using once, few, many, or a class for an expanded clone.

CATSDSSLTDTQYF	TGTGCCACCAGTGATTCGTCACTCACAGATACGCAGTATTTT	.	14	.	TRBJ2-3	TRBV24-1
CASSLSSQPQHF	TGTGCCAGCAGTTTATCGAGCCAGCCCCAGCATTTT	.	12	.	TRBJ1-5	TRBV27
CASSLVAGSSYNEQFF	TGCGCCAGCAGCTTGGTGGCGGGGAGCTCCTACAATGAGCAGTTCTTC	once	16	.	TRBJ2-1	TRBV5-1
CASSPGLAGVMQETQYF	TGTGCCAGCTCACCCGGACTAGCGGGGGTTATGCAAGAGACCCAGTACTTC	few	17	TRBD2	TRBJ2-5	TRBV18
CASSLGPNYGYTF	TGTGCCAGCAGCTTGGGGCCTAACTATGGCTACACCTTC	.	13	.	TRBJ1-2	TRBV7-9
CASSLGLAGSTDTQYF	TGTGCCAGCAGCTTAGGCCTAGCGGGAAGCACAGATACGCAGTATTTT	.	16	TRBD2	TRBJ2-3	TRBV11-2
CASSSVPGQGPQPQHF	TGCGCCAGCAGCTCCGTCCCGGGACAGGGTCCCCAGCCCCAGCATTTT	.	16	TRBD1	TRBJ1-5	TRBV5-1
CASSPSVGDYEQYF	TGTGCCAGCAGTCCCTCGGTGGGCGACTACGAGCAGTACTTC	.	14	.	TRBJ2-7	TRBV5-5
CASSLSGGTQYF	TGTGCCAGCAGCTTGAGCGGGGGTACGCAGTATTTT	.	12	TRBD2	TRBJ2-3	TRBV5-6
CASHLIPGEVTGELFF	TGTGCCAGCCACCTTATTCCGGGGGAGGTCACCGGGGAGCTGTTTTTT	.	16	.	TRBJ2-2	TRBV21-1
CASKRLAGGPAFDEQFF	TGTGCCAGTAAAAGACTAGCGGGAGGGCCGGCTTTCGATGAGCAGTTCTTC	.	17	TRBD2	TRBJ2-1	TRBV19
CASSLGLAGGLRSNTGELFF	TGTGCCAGCAGCCTAGGACTAGCGGGGGGCCTAAGATCGAACACCGGGGAGCTGTTTTTT	.	20	TRBD2	TRBJ2-2	TRBV7-8
CASRYSGGAGTEAFF	TGTGCCAGCAGATACTCAGGGGGCGCGGGGACTGAAGCTTTCTTT	.	15	TRBD1	TRBJ1-1	TRBV6-4
CASSLDGRPHF	TGCGCCAGCAGCTTGGACGGGAGGCCCCACTTC	.	11	TRBD2	TRBJ2-7	TRBV5-1
CASSPPLKTSTGEKLFF	TGTGCCAGCAGCCCCCCTTTGAAGACCAGTACAGGTGAAAAACTGTTTTTT	.	17	.	TRBJ1-4	TRBV7-9
CASSESALADSNEQFF	TGTGCCAGCAGCGAATCGGCACTCGCCGACAGCAATGAGCAGTTCTTC	.	16	.	TRBJ2-1	TRBV9
CASSEQGDGNQPQHF	TGTGCCAGCAGTGAACAGGGTGATGGCAATCAGCCCCAGCATTTT	once	15	.	TRBJ1-5	TRBV25-1
CASSTLAGLRADTQYF	TGTGCCAGTAGTACCCTAGCGGGCCTCCGAGCAGATACGCAGTATTTT	.	16	TRBD2	TRBJ2-3	TRBV19
CSVGGVGRGETQYF	TGCAGCGTTGGAGGAGTCGGAAGGGGGGAGACCCAGTACTTC	.	14	.	TRBJ2-5	TRBV29-1
CASSLGTRQPQHF	TGCGCCAGCAGCTTGGGAACGAGGCAGCCCCAGCATTTT	few	13	.	TRBJ1-5	TRBV5-1
CASSPDPGVGTDTQYF	TGTGCCAGCAGCCCCGACCCAGGGGTCGGCACAGATACGCAGTATTTT	.	16	.	TRBJ2-3	TRBV5-6
CASSARAGTDGGYTF	TGTGCCAGCAGCGCCCGTGCCGGGACAGACGGCGGCTACACCTTC	few	15	TRBD1	TRBJ1-2	TRBV13
CASSQDPGIQPQHF	TGCGCCAGCAGCCAAGATCCAGGGATACAGCCCCAGCATTTT	.	14	.	TRBJ1-5	TRBV4-1
CASSPSPGNTEAFF	TGTGCCAGCTCACCCTCTCCGGGAAACACTGAAGCTTTCTTT	.	14	.	TRBJ1-1	TRBV18
CASSRPGNQPQHF	TGTGCCAGCAGCAGACCGGGGAATCAGCCCCAGCATTTT	once	13	.	TRBJ1-5	TRBV5-8
CASAVAALSGNTIYF	TGTGCCAGCGCGGTTGCGGCCCTCTCTGGAAACACCATATATTTT	.	15	.	TRBJ1-3	TRBV11-2
CASSWGDREETQYF	TGTGCCAGCAGCTGGGGGGACAGGGAAGAGACCCAGTACTTC	.	14	TRBD1	TRBJ2-5	TRBV2
CASSLGKASYNEQFF	TGTGCCAGCAGTTTGGGCAAGGCCTCCTACAATGAGCAGTTCTTC	.	15	.	TRBJ2-1	TRBV27
CASSLSFTGELFF	TGTGCCAGCAGTTTATCCTTCACCGGGGAGCTGTTTTTT	.	13	.	TRBJ2-2	TRBV27
CASSLAGFGEQYF	TGTGCCAGCAGTTTAGCAGGGTTCGGCGAGCAGTACTTC	once	13	.	TRBJ2-7	TRBV6-2/TRBV6-3
CASGGYPGQGNQPQHF	TGTGCCAGTGGCGGTTATCCGGGACAGGGGAATCAGCCCCAGCATTTT	few	16	TRBD1	TRBJ1-5	TRBV19
CASSSHRVGEQFF	TGTGCCAGCAGCTCACACAGGGTCGGTGAGCAGTTCTTC	.	13	.	TRBJ2-1	TRBV11-2
CSVKTGGTSTEAFF	TGCAGCGTTAAGACAGGGGGCACGAGCACTGAAGCTTTCTTT	.	14	TRBD1	TRBJ1-1	TRBV29-1
CASSTRRDRESEKLFF	TGTGCCAGTAGTACCCGCCGGGACAGGGAGAGTGAAAAACTGTTTTTT	.	16	TRBD1	TRBJ1-4	TRBV19
CASSLTSIATEAFF	TGTGCCAGCAGCCTAACCTCTATTGCCACTGAAGCTTTCTTT	once	14	.	TRBJ1-1	TRBV6-1
CASSLSQGSSPLHF	TGTGCCAGCAGCTTATCTCAGGGATCTTCACCCCTCCACTTT	.	14	.	TRBJ1-6	TRBV7-2
CASSLSTDTQYF	TGTGCCAGCAGCCTAAGCACAGATACGCAGTATTTT	.	12	.	TRBJ2-3	TRBV7-8
CAYIDRDHQETQYF	TGTGCCTACATCGACAGGGATCACCAAGAGACCCAGTACTTC	.	14	TRBD1	TRBJ2-5	TRBV7-9
CASSLVEDTQYF	TGTGCCAGCAGCTTAGTAGAAGATACGCAGTATTTT	.	12	.	TRBJ2-3	TRBV7-9
CASSKPGGGAYYGYTF	TGTGCCAGCAGCAAACCTGGAGGGGGGGCCTACTATGGCTACACCTTC	few	16	.	TRBJ1-2	TRBV21-1
CASSQLGWLRQGSTDTQYF	TGTGCCAGCAGCCAACTCGGGTGGTTAAGGCAGGGAAGTACAGATACGCAGTATTTT	once	19	.	TRBJ2-3	TRBV11-2
CASSAGGGGRQPQHF	TGTGCCAGCAGCGCGGGGGGGGGAGGAAGGCAGCCCCAGCATTTT	.	15	.	TRBJ1-5	TRBV2
CASSMDKGYGYTF	TGTGCCAGTAGTATGGACAAGGGATATGGCTACACCTTC	.	13	.	TRBJ1-2	TRBV19
CATSDPTGGETQYF	TGTGCCACCAGTGATCCGACAGGGGGAGAGACCCAGTACTTC	once	14	TRBD1	TRBJ2-5	TRBV24-1
CASSLEGSMNTEAFF	TGTGCCAGCAGCTTGGAGGGGTCCATGAACACTGAAGCTTTCTTT	.	15	.	TRBJ1-1	TRBV5-5